The entry below gives a single T cell receptor (beta chain) sequence along with its context. The antigen remains undetermined. Produced via immunoSEQ multiplex PCR; TCRdb's table is partial and in-frame only. The sample contains around 2,000,000 clones, about 94% of which appear only once. In the naive CD8 group, cells lacked CD45RO and were positively selected for CCR7, so terminally differentiated effector memory CD45RA+ cells were left out. All donors were Caucasian adults living in Nashville, Tennessee. The data were taken from a study of shared clonotypes between healthy human individuals. V was clipped by 5 bases and J by 5 bases; unmatched bases: 7. CDR1 and CDR2 from the germline V gene are SQVTM and ANQGSEA. CDR3 length: 14 amino acids. Study-level points and caveats: Among donors, the sharing of clonotypes was expected to be influenced by sequencing depth. Sampling involved blood alone; tissue repertoires likely differ.

V gene TRBV29-1 combines with J gene TRBJ2-2; 8 nucleotides align to TRBD1. This TCR was recovered from a young man in good health. Sequencing was done on a sample of naive CD8+ T cells sorted from blood. The DNA of the CDR3 is TGCAGCGTTCTCGGGGGACAGGAAACCGGGGAGCTGTTTTTT. Amino acids: CSVLGGQETGELFF.